This TCR beta chain emerged from a study of cytomegalovirus exposure and HLA in healthy donors. Study as a whole: Counted in an early data release were 75 million to 85 million unique TCRs from HLA-typed donors. Genotyping of about 400 donors showed that over 80% belonged to the Caucasian-associated ancestry cluster.

Whole-study findings and limits: Compared with the approximately 700-donor mean, an Asian-associated ancestry cluster reportedly had fewer N-insertions, according to a later analysis. A likely sequencing artifact accounted for one observed cluster of highly shared sequence variants.

This clone showed up just once. As yet, its antigen is unknown. The primer mix had 60 Vbeta and 13 Jbeta primers. Repertoires were generated with immunoSEQ multiplex PCR, while TCRdb's copy carries only in-frame clones and drops some. The sample shows about 95,000 clones, approximately 80% of them seen only once. This CDR3 comprises 12 residues. Trimming removed 4 bases at V and 8 bases at J, with 12 bases between. Germline values: CDR1 SGHDT, CDR2 YYEEEE. This rearrangement joins TRBV5-6 to TRBJ1-2, with D possibly being TRBD1 (6 bases). Sequenced input: PBMCs. The clonotype comes from a middle-aged woman in good health and CMV-seronegative. DNA for the CDR3: TGTGCCAGCAGCAAAGGCGGGGGCGGCTACACCTTC. The encoded protein is CASSKGGGGYTF. The full variable domain, rest sourced from reference TRBV5-6 and TRBJ1-2, is DAGVTQSPTHLIKTRGQQVTLRCSPKSGHDTVSWYQQALGQGPQFIFQYYEEEERQRGNFPDRFSGHQFPNYSSELNVNALLLGDSALYLCASSKGGGGYTFGSGTRLTVV.